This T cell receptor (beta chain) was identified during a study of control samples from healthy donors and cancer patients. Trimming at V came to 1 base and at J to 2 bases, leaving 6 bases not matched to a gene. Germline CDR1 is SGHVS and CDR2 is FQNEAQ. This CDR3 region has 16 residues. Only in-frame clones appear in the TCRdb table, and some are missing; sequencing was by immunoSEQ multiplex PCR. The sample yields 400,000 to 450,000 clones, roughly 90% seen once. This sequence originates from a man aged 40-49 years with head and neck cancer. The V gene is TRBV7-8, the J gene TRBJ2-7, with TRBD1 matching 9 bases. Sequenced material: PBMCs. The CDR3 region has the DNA TGTGCCAGCAGCTTAGGAGGGACAGGGTGGACCTACGAGCAGTACTTC. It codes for CASSLGGTGWTYEQYF.